Listed below are T cell receptor beta chains from one sample, sequenced in a study of control samples from healthy donors and cancer patients. TCRdb's table, derived via immunoSEQ multiplex PCR, lists solely in-frame clones and lacks some. Altogether about 85,000 clones are present, around 92% being singletons, with the ten largest covering roughly 6%. Sequenced: blood. The receptors come from a man aged 45-65 years in good health. CDR3s include the opening cysteine and the closing phenylalanine or tryptophan. Each record gives: V gene, J gene, D gene, clone size, CDR3 protein, CDR3 DNA. The D gene is left open where the match is weak. Not every row has a clone size; where given, it reads once, few, many or a size class.

TRBV18	TRBJ1-1	NA	NA	CASSPDNFNTEAFF	TGTGCCAGCTCACCGGACAACTTTAACACTGAAGCTTTCTTT
TRBV6-5	TRBJ2-5	TRBD1	NA	CASRRTGGVKETQYF	TGTGCCAGCAGGAGGACAGGGGGTGTTAAGGAGACCCAGTACTTC
TRBV10-1	TRBJ2-7	NA	NA	CASSLRLVAGQYF	TGCGCCAGCAGCCTTCGACTAGTTGCGGGGCAGTACTTC
TRBV19	TRBJ1-1	NA	NA	CASTRDWENTEAFF	TGTGCCTCCACCCGGGACTGGGAGAACACTGAAGCTTTCTTT
TRBV9	TRBJ1-1	NA	NA	CASSVRPLTEAFF	TGTGCCAGCAGCGTCAGACCCCTCACTGAAGCTTTCTTT
TRBV24-1	TRBJ1-4	NA	NA	CATTAKPDAGKVWEKLFF	TGTGCCACCACAGCTAAGCCGGACGCAGGGAAAGTTTGGGAAAAACTGTTTTTT
TRBV5-8	TRBJ1-2	TRBD1	NA	CASSPTGVDGYTF	TGTGCCAGCAGCCCTACAGGGGTGGATGGCTACACCTTC
TRBV5-4	TRBJ1-2	NA	NA	CASSLSRGNRLNYGYTF	TGTGCCAGCAGCTTGTCGCGGGGCAACAGGCTTAACTATGGCTACACCTTC
TRBV7-9	TRBJ2-5	NA	NA	CASSFSAQETQYF	TGTGCCAGCAGCTTTAGCGCTCAAGAGACCCAGTACTTC
TRBV6-5	TRBJ2-3	NA	NA	CASSTPSRTDTQYF	TGTGCCAGCAGTACCCCGAGCCGCACAGATACGCAGTATTTT
TRBV5-4	TRBJ2-1	NA	NA	CASSLYNSEQFF	TGTGCCAGCAGCTTGTATAATAGTGAGCAGTTCTTC
TRBV6-2/TRBV6-3	TRBJ1-5	NA	few	CASSYWQINQPQHF	TGTGCCAGCAGTTATTGGCAGATCAATCAGCCCCAGCATTTT
TRBV10-3	TRBJ1-1	NA	NA	CAISERVENTEAFF	TGTGCCATCAGTGAGAGGGTGGAGAACACTGAAGCTTTCTTT
TRBV11-3	TRBJ2-1	NA	NA	CASSGGSYNEQFF	TGTGCCAGCAGCGGGGGTTCCTACAATGAGCAGTTCTTC
TRBV9	TRBJ1-1	TRBD1	medium-sized	CASSFLTFRGTTEAFF	TGTGCCAGCAGCTTCCTCACTTTCAGGGGGACCACTGAAGCTTTCTTT
TRBV6-1	TRBJ2-3	NA	few	CASSEFQSTDTQYF	TGTGCCAGCAGTGAGTTTCAGAGCACAGATACGCAGTATTTT
TRBV5-1	TRBJ1-3	NA	NA	CASSPPDGISGNTIYF	TGCGCCAGCAGCCCTCCCGACGGCATCTCTGGAAACACCATATATTTT
TRBV6-5	TRBJ2-2	NA	NA	CASHPAGADTGELFF	TGTGCCAGCCATCCGGCAGGGGCGGACACCGGGGAGCTGTTTTTT